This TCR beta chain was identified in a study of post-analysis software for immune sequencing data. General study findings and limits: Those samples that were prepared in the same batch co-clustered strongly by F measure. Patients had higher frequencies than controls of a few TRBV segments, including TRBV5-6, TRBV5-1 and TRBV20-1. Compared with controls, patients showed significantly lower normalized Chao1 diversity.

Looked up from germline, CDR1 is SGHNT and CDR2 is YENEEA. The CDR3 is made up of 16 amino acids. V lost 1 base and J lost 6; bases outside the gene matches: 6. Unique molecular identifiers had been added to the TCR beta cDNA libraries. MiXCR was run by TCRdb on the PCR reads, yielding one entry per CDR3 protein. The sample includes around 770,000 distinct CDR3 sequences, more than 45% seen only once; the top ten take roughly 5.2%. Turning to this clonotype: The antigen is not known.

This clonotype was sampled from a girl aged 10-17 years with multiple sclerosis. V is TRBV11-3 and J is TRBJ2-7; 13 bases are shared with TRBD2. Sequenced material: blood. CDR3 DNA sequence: TGTGCCAGCAGCTTAGGAGGACTAGCGGGGGCACGCGAGCAGTACTTC. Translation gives CASSLGGLAGAREQYF.